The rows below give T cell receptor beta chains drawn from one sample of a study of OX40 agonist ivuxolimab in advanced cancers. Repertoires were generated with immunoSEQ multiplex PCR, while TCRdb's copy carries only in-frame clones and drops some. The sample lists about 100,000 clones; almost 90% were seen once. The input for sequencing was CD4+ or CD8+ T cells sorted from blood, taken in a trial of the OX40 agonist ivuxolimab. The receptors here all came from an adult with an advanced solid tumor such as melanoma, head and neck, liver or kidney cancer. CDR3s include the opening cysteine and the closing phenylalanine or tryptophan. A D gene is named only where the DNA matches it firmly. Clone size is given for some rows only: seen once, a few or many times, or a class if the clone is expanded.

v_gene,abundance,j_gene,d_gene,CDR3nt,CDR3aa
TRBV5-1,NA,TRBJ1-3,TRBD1,TGCGCCAGCACCTTGACAGGGGCGAGCTCTGGAAACACCATATATTTT,CASTLTGASSGNTIYF
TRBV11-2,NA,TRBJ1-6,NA,TGTGCCAGCAGTGACAGGACGAATTCACCCCTCCACTTT,CASSDRTNSPLHF
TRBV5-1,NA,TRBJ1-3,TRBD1,TGCGCCAGCAGCTTTGGACAGGGCTCTGGAAACACCATATATTTT,CASSFGQGSGNTIYF
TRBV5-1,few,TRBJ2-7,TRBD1,TGCGCCAGCAGCTTACCGGGACAGTACAACGAGCAGTACTTC,CASSLPGQYNEQYF
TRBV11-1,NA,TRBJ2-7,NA,TGTGCCAGCAGCCGACAGGTAACCTACGAGCAGTACTTC,CASSRQVTYEQYF
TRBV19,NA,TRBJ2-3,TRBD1,TGTGCCAGCTCAGGGGGCTTTTACACAGATACGCAGTATTTT,CASSGGFYTDTQYF
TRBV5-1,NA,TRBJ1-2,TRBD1,TGCGCCAGCAGCTTAGGGGGCGGACTGAACTATGGCTACACCTTC,CASSLGGGLNYGYTF
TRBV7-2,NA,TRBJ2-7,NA,TGTGCCAGCAGCTTCGGCAGGGACGGTTACGAGCAGTACTTC,CASSFGRDGYEQYF
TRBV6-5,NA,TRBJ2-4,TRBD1,TGTGCCAGCAGCCAAACAACAGGGGGAAACAACATTCAGTACTTC,CASSQTTGGNNIQYF
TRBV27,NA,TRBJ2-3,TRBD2,TGTGCCAGCATGGGAGGTAGCGGGAGGATCATAAGCACAGATACGCAGTATTTT,CASMGGSGRIISTDTQYF
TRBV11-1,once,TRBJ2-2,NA,TGTGCCAGCAGCTTAAAAGGGTCCAGGGGGAACACCGGGGAGCTGTTTTTT,CASSLKGSRGNTGELFF
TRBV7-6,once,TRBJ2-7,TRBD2,TGTGCCAGCAGCTTATCAAGCGGGAGTGTATACGAGCAGTACTTC,CASSLSSGSVYEQYF
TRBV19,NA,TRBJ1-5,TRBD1,TGTGTCTTAGGACAGGGGGGTCGTGAGCCCCAGCATTTT,CVLGQGGREPQHF
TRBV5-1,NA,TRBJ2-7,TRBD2,TGCGCCAGCAGCTTGGCCGGGGGGGCTACGACCTACGAGCAGTACTTC,CASSLAGGATTYEQYF
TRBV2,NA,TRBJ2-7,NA,TGTGCCAGCAGTGTCAGGAACTACGAGCAGTACTTC,CASSVRNYEQYF
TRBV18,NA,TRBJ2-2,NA,TGTGCCAGCTCACCATTAACCGGGACACTGAACACCGGGGAGCTGTTTTTT,CASSPLTGTLNTGELFF
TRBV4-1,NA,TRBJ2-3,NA,TGCGCCAGCAGCCAAGAGTATGGGGCAGGGAATGCAGATACGCAGTATTTT,CASSQEYGAGNADTQYF
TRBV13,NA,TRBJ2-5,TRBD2,TGTGCCAGCAGGCACACAGCGGGAGGGGAAGAGACCCAGTACTTC,CASRHTAGGEETQYF
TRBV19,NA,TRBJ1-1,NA,TGTGCCACCGCCTCGGGGAGGGGAGGTACTGAAGCTTTCTTT,CATASGRGGTEAFF
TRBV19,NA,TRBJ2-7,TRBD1,TGTGCCAGTAGTAATCCGGGACAGGGGCCCGAGCAGTACTTC,CASSNPGQGPEQYF
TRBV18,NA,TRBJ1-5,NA,TGTGCCAGCTCACCAGGATTAAGCAATCAGCCCCAGCATTTT,CASSPGLSNQPQHF
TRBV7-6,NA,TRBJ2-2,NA,TGTGCCAGCAGCAAACAGGCCCCCGGGGAGCTGTTTTTT,CASSKQAPGELFF
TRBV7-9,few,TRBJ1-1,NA,TGTGCCAGCAGCCCGGACTCGAGGAACACTGAAGCTTTCTTT,CASSPDSRNTEAFF
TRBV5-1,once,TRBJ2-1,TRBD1,TGCGCCAGCAGCACAAGGGGCTGGGACAGGGAGTACAATGAGCAGTTCTTC,CASSTRGWDREYNEQFF
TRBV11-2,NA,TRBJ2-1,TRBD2,TGTGCCAGCAGCTTACTAGCGGGGAACGCGGGTGAGCAGTTCTTC,CASSLLAGNAGEQFF
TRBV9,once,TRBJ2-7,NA,TGTGCCAGCAGCGTGGGTCTAGCAACAGCCTACGAGCAGTACTTC,CASSVGLATAYEQYF
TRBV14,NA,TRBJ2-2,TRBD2,TGTGCCAGCAGACCCAGCGGGGTGGCCGGGGAGCTGTTTTTT,CASRPSGVAGELFF
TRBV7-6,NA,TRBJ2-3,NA,TGTGCCAGCAGCCGAAGAGGCCAGGCCCTGACAGATACGCAGTATTTT,CASSRRGQALTDTQYF
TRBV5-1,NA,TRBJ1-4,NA,TGCGCCAGCAGCTTGGCCGGGATCGATGAAAAACTGTTTTTT,CASSLAGIDEKLFF